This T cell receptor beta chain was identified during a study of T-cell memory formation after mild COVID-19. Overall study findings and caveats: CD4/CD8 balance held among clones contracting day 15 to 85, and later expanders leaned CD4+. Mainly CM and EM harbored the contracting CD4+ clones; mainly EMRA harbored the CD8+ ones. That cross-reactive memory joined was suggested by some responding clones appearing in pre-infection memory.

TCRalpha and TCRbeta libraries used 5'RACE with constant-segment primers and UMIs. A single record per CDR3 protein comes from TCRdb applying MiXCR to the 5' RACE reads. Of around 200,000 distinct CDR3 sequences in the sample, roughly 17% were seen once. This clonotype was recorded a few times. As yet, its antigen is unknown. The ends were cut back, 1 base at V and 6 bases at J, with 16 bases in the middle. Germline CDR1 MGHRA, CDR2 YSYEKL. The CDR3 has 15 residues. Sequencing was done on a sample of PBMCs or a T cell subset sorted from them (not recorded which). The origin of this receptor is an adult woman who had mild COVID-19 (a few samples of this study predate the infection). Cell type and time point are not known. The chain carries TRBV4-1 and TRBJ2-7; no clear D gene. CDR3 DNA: TGCGCCAGCAGCCAAGGTTTCGGTGTGGGCAGCGAGCAGTACTTC. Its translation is CASSQGFGVGSEQYF.